This entry lists 8 T cell receptor beta chains sequenced from one sample in a study of OX40 agonist ivuxolimab in advanced cancers. The assay was immunoSEQ multiplex PCR, and TCRdb's table has in-frame clones only and misses some. The sample comprises 55,000 to 70,000 clones, roughly four fifths of which are singletons, and about 3.2% rests with the top ten. This specimen consisted of CD4+ or CD8+ T cells sorted from blood, obtained in a trial of the OX40 agonist ivuxolimab. These receptors originate from an adult with an advanced solid tumor such as melanoma, head and neck, liver or kidney cancer.

As for this clone: Other DNA sequences in the sample encode the same CDR3. The chain is built from TRBV19 and TRBJ2-3; D possibly corresponds to TRBD2 (5 bases). The germline CDR1 and CDR2 sequences are LNHDA and SQIVND (reference sequence). The CDR3 runs to 14 residues. The V gene lost 5 bases and the J gene lost 0 bases, with 9 bases spanning the gap. The CDR3 sequence is CASSPRTSTDTQYF. Written as DNA, the CDR3 is TGTGCCAGTAGTCCACGGACTAGCACAGATACGCAGTATTTT.

The gene calls are TRBV25-1 and TRBJ2-1; 9 bases fit TRBD2. The CDR3 is 16 amino acids. V shed 0 bases and J 8 bases; nucleotides not matched to a gene: 8. The germline V gene encodes CDR1 MGHDK and CDR2 SYGVNS. The CDR3 protein is CASSEYGRRGGHEQFF. The DNA of the CDR3 is TGTGCCAGCAGTGAATATGGTCGGCGGGGGGGTCATGAGCAGTTCTTC.

The chain is built from TRBV18 and TRBJ1-4; TRBD1 aligns across 7 bases. With 9 bases clipped from V and 6 bases from J, the junction kept 7 bases outside the gene matches. The CDR3 totals 13 residues. Germline CDR1 reads KGHSH; CDR2 reads LQKENI. The DNA of the CDR3 is TGTGCCAGTCTCTTTGGACAGGATGAAAAACTGTTTTTT. Residues: CASLFGQDEKLFF.

V usage is TRBV5-7 and J usage is TRBJ1-1; TRBD1 is a possible D gene (5 bases). TRBV5-7 is an ORF, and what it does is uncertain. This CDR3 comprises 15 residues. V lost 6 bases to trimming and J lost 5 bases, with 20 bases between them. The CDR3 nucleotides read TGTGCCAGCACCGTGGGGCGACGGGGAAGGACTGAAGCTTTCTTT. Amino acids: CASTVGRRGRTEAFF.

This sequence joins TRBV6-1 and TRBJ2-1, with D perhaps TRBD1 (6 bases). This CDR3 is built from 15 residues. Germline V CDR1 and CDR2: MNHNS, SASEGT. Between the trimmed V and J ends, which lost 5 bases and 9 bases, there was a span of 20 bases. CDR3 coding DNA: TGTGCCAGCAGTCCCCGGCAGGCAGGGGATGGTGAGCAGTTCTTC. Protein sequence: CASSPRQAGDGEQFF.

V gene TRBV7-9 combines with J gene TRBJ1-1, with 7 bases aligning to TRBD1. In germline, CDR1 is SEHNR, CDR2 FQNEAQ (reference sequence). CDR3 length equals 15 residues. With 6 bases clipped from V and 0 bases from J, the junction kept 7 bases outside the gene matches. DNA for the CDR3: TGTGCCAGCAGGCCTTGGGACAGCATGAACACTGAAGCTTTCTTT. It codes for CASRPWDSMNTEAFF.

The chain uses TRBV19 and TRBJ2-3, with D possibly matching TRBD1 (6 bases). This CDR3 comprises 15 residues. Trimming shortened V by 3 bases and J by 5 bases, and 15 bases separated the two germline ends. In germline, CDR1 is LNHDA, CDR2 SQIVND (reference sequence). As DNA, the CDR3 is TGTGCCAGTAGTATGGGGGACATAATGGTAGATACGCAGTATTTT. Its protein is CASSMGDIMVDTQYF.

The chain couples TRBV4-3 to TRBJ1-5; D gene ambiguous. This CDR3 comprises 15 residues. V lost 0 bases to trimming and J lost 7 bases, with 13 bases between them. CDR1 and CDR2 from the germline V gene are LGHNA and YSLEER. The CDR3 nucleotides are TGCGCCAGCAGCCAAGAAGTCGTGGGTTTACAGCCCCAGCATTTT. Translating gives CASSQEVVGLQPQHF.